These 21 T cell receptor beta chains were sequenced from one sample in a study of blood T cell repertoires in COVID-19. Sequencing was performed with immunoSEQ multiplex PCR; in TCRdb, only in-frame clones are kept and a portion is missing. The sample carries about 96,000 clones, over 85% recorded once. The sequencing input was peripheral blood. These receptors came from a human donor with COVID-19, enrolled during active disease. The donor label of this sample is uncertain.

V usage is TRBV7-2 and J usage is TRBJ2-7; perhaps TRBD1 as D (8 bases). Germline CDR1 SGHTA, CDR2 FQGNSA. The length of the CDR3 is 15 residues. Trimming took 5 bases from V and 2 from J, leaving 16 bases between them. The CDR3 nucleotides are TGTGCCAGCAGCCCGAACAGGGGGGGTACCTACGAGCAGTACTTC. Protein product: CASSPNRGGTYEQYF.

The V and J genes are TRBV14 and TRBJ2-7, with 9 nucleotides matching TRBD1. The CDR3 has 14 amino acids. Germline lookup yields CDR1 SGHDN and CDR2 FVKESK. Losses at the gene ends were 4 bases for V and 3 bases for J; bases not matched to a gene: 4. The CDR3 DNA follows: TGTGCCAGCAGCCTGGGACAGGGCGACTACGAGCAGTACTTC. Its translation: CASSLGQGDYEQYF.

The chain couples TRBV7-9 to TRBJ2-7; 9 nucleotides line up with TRBD2. V gave up 4 bases and J gave up 2 bases; unmatched junction bases: 6. This CDR3 region has 15 residues. Germline CDR1 and CDR2: SEHNR and FQNEAQ (reference sequence). As DNA, the CDR3 is TGTGCCAGCAGCTATAGCGGGAGTGCCCCCTACGAGCAGTACTTC. Its translation is CASSYSGSAPYEQYF.

This clone has only one observation. The genes are TRBV19 and TRBJ1-2, with D perhaps TRBD1 (5 bases). There are 13 residues in the CDR3. Germline V gives CDR1 LNHDA, CDR2 SQIVND (reference sequence). The V gene lost 3 bases and the J gene lost 6 bases, with 11 bases spanning the gap. The CDR3, as DNA: TGTGCCAGTAGTATCCCAGGGCCAAATGGCTACACCTTC. Translating it yields CASSIPGPNGYTF. Variable domain in full (rest from reference TRBV19 and TRBJ1-2): DGGITQSPKYLFRKEGQNVTLSCEQNLNHDAMYWYRQDPGQGLRLIYYSQIVNDFQKGDIAEGYSVSREKKESFPLTVTSAQKNPTAFYLCASSIPGPNGYTFGSGTRLTVV.

This clone appeared a single time. The chain employs TRBV13 and TRBJ1-5; no firm D call. Germline values: CDR1 PRHDT, CDR2 FYEKMQ (reference sequence). There are 12 residues in the CDR3. The ends were cut back, 0 bases at V and 8 bases at J, with 5 bases in the middle. This chain's CDR3 is CASSLGAEPQHF. CDR3 coding DNA: TGTGCCAGCAGCTTAGGGGCGGAGCCCCAGCATTTT.

The genes are TRBV7-2 and TRBJ2-5, with no clear D. Germline lookup yields CDR1 SGHTA and CDR2 FQGNSA. The CDR3 length is 12 residues. Deletions cut 3 bases from V and 4 bases from J, with 6 bases between. CDR3 in amino acids: CASSLTRETQYF. In DNA, the CDR3 is TGTGCCAGCAGCTTGACAAGAGAGACCCAGTACTTC.

The rearrangement links TRBV6-1 to TRBJ2-3, with D perhaps TRBD2 (5 bases). Germline loops: CDR1 MNHNS, CDR2 SASEGT. Deletions cut 1 base from V and 0 bases from J, with 23 bases between. The CDR3 loop spans 20 amino acids. CDR3 in amino acids: CASSEERELDHHFSTDTQYF. In nucleotides, the CDR3 is TGTGCCAGCAGTGAAGAACGGGAACTAGACCATCACTTCAGCACAGATACGCAGTATTTT.

J is TRBJ2-2 and V is TRBV29-1, with 12 positions matching TRBD2. Germline values: CDR1 SQVTM, CDR2 ANQGSEA. The CDR3 contains 14 residues. J was trimmed by 5 bases and V by 6 bases; bases with no gene match: 4. CDR3 DNA sequence: TGCAGCGTCGGACTAGCGGGAATAACCGGGGAGCTGTTTTTT. Translating it yields CSVGLAGITGELFF.

The chain recombines TRBV19 with TRBJ2-5, with 8 bases matching TRBD1. The germline V gene has CDR1 LNHDA and CDR2 SQIVND (reference sequence). This CDR3 is built from 14 residues. Germline trimming cut 7 bases from V and 2 bases from J; bases unmatched to any gene: 6. The CDR3 loop reads CASTQTGVQETQYF. In DNA, the CDR3 is TGTGCCAGTACCCAGACAGGGGTTCAAGAGACCCAGTACTTC.

J is TRBJ1-3 and V is TRBV18; possible D gene TRBD1, 5 bases. CDR1 KGHSH and CDR2 LQKENI come from the germline V gene. V was clipped by 4 bases and J by 0 bases, with 16 bases between them. This CDR3 region has 17 residues. CDR3 region: CASSLALGASSGNTIYF. CDR3 nucleotides: TGTGCCAGCTCACTGGCGCTAGGGGCGAGCTCTGGAAACACCATATATTTT.

The CDR3 sequence is CASSLAQGAEGNTIYF. The CDR3 DNA reads as TGCGCCAGCAGCTTGGCGCAGGGGGCGGAGGGAAACACCATATATTTT. The J gene is TRBJ1-3, the V gene TRBV5-1; 8 bases fit TRBD1. The ends lost 0 bases at V and 4 bases at J; junction bases unmatched: 6. This CDR3 region has 16 residues. Per the germline V gene, CDR1 is SGHRS and CDR2 is YFSETQ.

This chain joins TRBV5-4 and TRBJ1-2; 10 bases fit TRBD1. Germline-derived CDR1 and CDR2 are SGHNT and YYREEE (reference sequence). The CDR3 loop spans 14 amino acids. The V gene end was trimmed by 0 bases and the J gene end by 6 bases; junction bases not matched to a gene: 2. The CDR3 sequence: CASSLVTGGNGYTF. The CDR3 coding sequence is TGTGCCAGCAGCTTGGTGACAGGGGGCAATGGCTACACCTTC.

The chain recombines TRBV5-4 with TRBJ2-5; 9 nucleotides line up with TRBD2. The CDR3 runs to 15 residues. J was trimmed by 1 base and V by 2 bases; bases with no gene match: 3. CDR1 SGHNT and CDR2 YYREEE come from the germline V gene (reference sequence). CDR3: CASSLPSGAQETQYF. Here the CDR3 DNA reads TGTGCCAGCAGCTTACCTAGCGGGGCCCAAGAGACCCAGTACTTC.

The genes are TRBV5-1 and TRBJ1-1; the D gene is possibly TRBD1 (5 bases). Trimming took 4 bases from V and 1 from J, leaving 14 bases between them. This CDR3 is built from 15 residues. CDR1 SGHRS and CDR2 YFSETQ come from the germline V gene. The CDR3 loop reads CASSAPDNTNTEAFF. CDR3 DNA sequence: TGCGCCAGCAGCGCCCCGGACAACACGAACACTGAAGCTTTCTTT.

Only one count was recorded for this clone. The chain carries TRBV7-6 and TRBJ2-1, with TRBD1 as a possible D gene (5 bases). CDR1 SGHVS and CDR2 FNYEAQ come from the germline V gene. V was clipped by 1 base and J by 0 bases, with 10 bases between them. CDR3 length: 16 amino acids. The DNA of the CDR3 is TGTGCCAGCAGCTTAGAGGGGTCAAGCTCCTACAATGAGCAGTTCTTC. Its protein product is CASSLEGSSSYNEQFF. Together with reference TRBV7-6 and TRBJ2-1, the CDR3 gives the full variable domain: GAGVSQSPRYKVTKRGQDVALRCDPISGHVSLYWYRQALGQGPEFLTYFNYEAQQDKSGLPNDRFSAERPEGSISTLTIQRTEQRDSAMYRCASSLEGSSSYNEQFFGPGTRLTVL.

The rearrangement joins TRBV7-2 to TRBJ2-1; 11 nucleotides align to TRBD1. V shed 4 bases and J 3 bases; nucleotides not matched to a gene: 2. There are 15 residues in the CDR3. Germline lookup yields CDR1 SGHTA and CDR2 FQGNSA. CDR3 in amino acids: CASSSGQGDYNEQFF. DNA of the CDR3: TGTGCCAGCAGCTCGGGACAGGGGGACTACAATGAGCAGTTCTTC.

Only a few counts were recorded for this clone. The V and J genes are TRBV4-2 and TRBJ1-2, with 10 bases lining up with TRBD1. CDR3 size: 15 residues. With V trimmed by 4 bases and J by 2 bases, 4 bases remained unmatched. Germline CDR1 reads LGHNA; CDR2 reads YNFKEQ. The CDR3 sequence is CASSPDRGQNYGYTF. The CDR3 DNA is TGTGCCAGCAGCCCAGACAGGGGGCAGAACTATGGCTACACCTTC.

The gene calls are TRBV29-1 and TRBJ2-1; perhaps TRBD2 as D (6 bases). V lost 5 bases and J lost 8, with 19 bases in between. Germline loops: CDR1 SQVTM, CDR2 ANQGSEA. The CDR3 totals 14 residues. The DNA of the CDR3 is TGCAGCGTTCCCCCGGGGGACTCCAACCATGAGCAGTTCTTC. This translates into CSVPPGDSNHEQFF.

The V and J genes are TRBV25-1 and TRBJ1-2, with D possibly TRBD1 on 5 matching bases. In germline, CDR1 is MGHDK, CDR2 SYGVNS. The V and J ends lost 2 bases and 5 bases respectively, with 12 bases between them. This CDR3 is built from 14 residues. Written as DNA, the CDR3 is TGTGCCAGCAGTGAACCGGGGGGGAGGTATGGCTACACCTTC. It codes for CASSEPGGRYGYTF.

Remarks on this clone: The sample has other DNA sequences that encode this CDR3 too. The CDR3 region is CASSPDRVGSPLHF. CDR3 sequence (DNA): TGTGCCAGCAGCCCAGACAGGGTGGGTTCACCCCTCCACTTT. V usage is TRBV2 and J usage is TRBJ1-6; 7 nucleotides agree with TRBD1. Germline-derived CDR1 and CDR2 are SNHLY and FYNNEI. J lost 9 bases, V lost 6 bases, and 8 bases had no gene match. The CDR3 runs to 14 residues.

A few counts support this clone. The DNA of the CDR3 is TGCAGCACAGGGGGCACAGATACGCAGTATTTT. Protein sequence: CSTGGTDTQYF. The chain has TRBV20-1 and TRBJ2-3; 7 bases fit TRBD1. Germline V gives CDR1 DFQATT, CDR2 SNEGSKA (reference sequence). The CDR3 has 11 residues.